The 19 T cell receptor beta chains in this list originate from one sample, sequenced in a study of blood T cell repertoires in COVID-19. Profiled with immunoSEQ multiplex PCR; TCRdb holds only in-frame clones, not every one. The profile shows roughly 66,000 clones, around 92% of them singletons. The sequencing sample was made of peripheral blood. These receptors were taken from a human donor with active COVID-19. The donor label of this sample is uncertain.

V usage is TRBV11-2 and J usage is TRBJ2-1, with 11 bases identical to TRBD1. This CDR3 has 17 residues. J lost 3 bases, V lost 0 bases, and 4 bases had no gene match. Germline V lookup: CDR1 SGHAT, CDR2 FQNNGV. CDR3 in amino acids: CASSLDPGTGGYNEQFF. The CDR3 bases are TGTGCCAGCAGCTTAGATCCAGGGACAGGGGGCTACAATGAGCAGTTCTTC.

The chain links TRBV5-1 to TRBJ2-3, with 11 bases lining up with TRBD2. CDR1 is SGHRS, CDR2 YFSETQ, per germline. After removal of 0 bases from V and 2 bases from J, the junction contained 2 bases not matched to a gene. The CDR3 contains 16 residues. The CDR3 nucleotides read TGCGCCAGCAGCTTGGGACTAGCGGGATACACAGATACGCAGTATTTT. As protein: CASSLGLAGYTDTQYF.

This rearrangement joins TRBV3-1 (or the pseudogene TRBV3-2) to TRBJ2-1, with D hard to call. Germline V CDR1 and CDR2: LGHDT, YNNKEL (reference sequence). There are 13 residues in the CDR3. V was shortened by 1 base and J by 7 bases, with 8 bases between the two germline ends. The CDR3 DNA sequence: TGTGCCAGCAGCCAAGTCCGAGTAAATGAGCAGTTCTTC. Protein: CASSQVRVNEQFF.

This chain connects TRBV28 to TRBJ2-2; D might be TRBD2 (6 bases). V was shortened by 7 bases and J by 6 bases, with 21 bases between the two germline ends. This CDR3 is built from 16 residues. Germline CDR1 and CDR2: MDHEN and SYDVKM. The CDR3 loop is CASTKRPPGDAGELFF. The CDR3 DNA reads TGTGCCAGCACTAAACGCCCCCCGGGAGACGCCGGGGAGCTGTTTTTT.

The V call is TRBV7-9, the J call TRBJ2-5, with D possibly TRBD2 on 5 matching bases. In germline, CDR1 is SEHNR, CDR2 FQNEAQ (reference sequence). The CDR3 is 13 amino acids. Trimming shortened V by 4 bases and J by 2 bases, and 8 bases separated the two germline ends. CDR3 coding DNA: TGTGCCAGCAGCTCGGGATATCAAGAGACCCAGTACTTC. Translated, it gives CASSSGYQETQYF.

This clone was picked up one time. The chain is built from TRBV13 and TRBJ2-1, with 9 bases lining up with TRBD1. The CDR3 totals 20 residues. Germline trimming cut 4 bases from V and 3 bases from J; bases unmatched to any gene: 19. The V gene's germline CDR1 is PRHDT and CDR2 FYEKMQ (reference sequence). The CDR3 is CASSSSYRDRDYMGYNEQFF. CDR3 bases: TGTGCCAGCAGCTCTTCATACCGGGACAGGGACTATATGGGCTACAATGAGCAGTTCTTC.

The chain is built from TRBV24-1 and TRBJ1-2; 11 nucleotides line up with TRBD1. The CDR3 is made up of 15 amino acids. V lost 4 bases, J lost 2 bases, and 2 bases stayed unmatched. The germline CDR1 and CDR2 sequences are KGHDR and SFDVKD. The CDR3 spells CATSEGTGGNYGYTF. In nucleotides, the CDR3 is TGTGCCACCAGTGAGGGGACAGGGGGGAACTATGGCTACACCTTC.

This rearrangement joins TRBV5-4 to TRBJ1-2, with 7 bases aligning to TRBD1. Germline CDR1 is SGHNT and CDR2 is YYREEE (reference sequence). Germline trimming cut 0 bases from V and 1 base from J; bases unmatched to any gene: 6. CDR3 length equals 16 residues. Written as DNA, the CDR3 is TGTGCCAGCAGCTTGGGACAGGGAAACCTTAACTATGGCTACACCTTC. Its translation: CASSLGQGNLNYGYTF.

The CDR3 coding sequence is TGTGCCAGCAGCGTAGAGTCTATGAACACTGAAGCTTTCTTT. Protein sequence: CASSVESMNTEAFF. The chain couples TRBV9 to TRBJ1-1; D is unclear. CDR3 length: 14 residues. Germline V lookup: CDR1 SGDLS, CDR2 YYNGEE. Deletions cut 0 bases from V and 0 bases from J, with 6 bases between. The entire variable domain, with the rest obtained from reference TRBV9 and TRBJ1-1, is as follows: DSGVTQTPKHLITATGQRVTLRCSPRSGDLSVYWYQQSLDQGLQFLIQYYNGEERAKGNILERFSAQQFPDLHSELNLSSLELGDSALYFCASSVESMNTEAFFGQGTRLTVV.

This chain uses TRBV2 with TRBJ2-7; D is perhaps TRBD1 (5 bases). There are 13 residues in the CDR3. The germline gives CDR1 SNHLY, CDR2 FYNNEI. V lost 7 bases and J 1 base, leaving 11 bases between the germline ends. DNA for the CDR3: TGTGCCAGCAACCTTGACAGTTCCTACGAGCAGTACTTC. It specifies CASNLDSSYEQYF.

This chain joins TRBV2 and TRBJ2-1, with TRBD2 matching 10 bases. This CDR3 comprises 13 residues. Trimming cost V 7 bases and J 8 bases; bases outside gene matches: 5. The germline V gene encodes CDR1 SNHLY and CDR2 FYNNEI. CDR3: CASNLAGEYEQFF. The CDR3 DNA reads as TGTGCCAGCAATCTAGCGGGAGAGTATGAGCAGTTCTTC. The whole variable domain, filled in from reference TRBV2 and TRBJ2-1, reads EPEVTQTPSHQVTQMGQEVILRCVPISNHLYFYWYRQILGQKVEFLVSFYNNEISEKSEIFDDQFSVERPDGSNFTLKIRSTKLEDSAMYFCASNLAGEYEQFFGPGTRLTVL.

The rearrangement joins TRBV9 to TRBJ1-3, with D maybe TRBD1 (5 bases). Germline V gene lookup returns CDR1 SGDLS and CDR2 YYNGEE. The V gene lost 3 bases and the J gene lost 8 bases, with 9 bases spanning the gap. The CDR3 sequence is 12 residues long. CDR3 in amino acids: CASSGGVHTIYF. The DNA of the CDR3 is TGTGCCAGCAGCGGGGGGGTGCACACCATATATTTT.

This rearrangement joins TRBV6-5 to TRBJ1-1, with 7 bases matching TRBD1. The CDR3 spans 14 residues. In germline, CDR1 is MNHEY, CDR2 SVGAGI. V lost 5 bases and J lost 3; bases outside the gene matches: 6. CDR3 amino acids: CASSNSDRHTEAFF. In DNA, the CDR3 is TGTGCCAGCAGTAATTCGGACAGGCACACTGAAGCTTTCTTT.

This chain links TRBV28 with TRBJ1-3; maybe TRBD1 (5 bases). Trimming cost V 2 bases and J 2 bases, with 16 bases left between them. The CDR3 is made up of 17 amino acids. Germline CDR1 MDHEN, CDR2 SYDVKM. The CDR3 DNA is TGTGCCAGCAGTTTACAGGGACTAGGTCCAACTGGAAACACCATATATTTT. It is translated as CASSLQGLGPTGNTIYF.

The gene calls are TRBV19 and TRBJ2-2, with TRBD1 matching 10 bases. J was trimmed by 1 base and V by 5 bases; bases with no gene match: 1. Looked up from germline, CDR1 is LNHDA and CDR2 is SQIVND (reference sequence). The CDR3 runs to 15 residues. The CDR3 reads CASSGDRGNTGELFF. CDR3 in DNA: TGTGCCAGTAGTGGGGACAGGGGGAACACCGGGGAGCTGTTTTTT.

This clone was recorded only once. The chain carries TRBV24-1 and TRBJ2-3; TRBD1 aligns across 12 bases. V was pared by 5 bases and J by 6 bases, with 5 bases of the junction left unmatched. From germline, CDR1 is KGHDR and CDR2 SFDVKD. The CDR3 has 15 amino acids. The CDR3, as DNA: TGTGCCACCAGTGGTTGGGGACAGGGGGCCGATACGCAGTATTTT. This sequence encodes CATSGWGQGADTQYF.

The V call is TRBV6-2 or TRBV6-3, the J call TRBJ2-7, with D perhaps TRBD2 (6 bases). With 5 bases removed from V and 6 bases from J, the gap between germline ends came to 14 bases. CDR3 size: 13 residues. Germline values: CDR1 MNHEY, CDR2 SVGEGT. CDR3 nucleotides: TGTGCCAGCAGTACTCGCGGGAAGACCGAGCAGTACTTC. It translates to CASSTRGKTEQYF.

The chain has TRBV7-2 and TRBJ2-7; 7 nucleotides align to TRBD1. This CDR3 spans 16 amino acids. Germline CDR1 and CDR2: SGHTA and FQGNSA. V lost 1 base and J lost 4; bases outside the gene matches: 10. The CDR3 loop reads CASSLVGTEVSYEQYF. As DNA, the CDR3 is TGTGCCAGCAGCTTAGTTGGGACAGAAGTTTCGTACGAGCAGTACTTC. The full variable domain, completed using reference TRBV7-2 and TRBJ2-7, is GAGVSQSPSNKVTEKGKDVELRCDPISGHTALYWYRQSLGQGLEFLIYFQGNSAPDKSGLPSDRFSAERTGGSVSTLTIQRTQQEDSAVYLCASSLVGTEVSYEQYFGPGTRLTVT.

The chain combines TRBV5-4 with TRBJ2-3, with 7 bases fitting TRBD2. This CDR3 has 15 residues. The V gene end was trimmed by 0 bases and the J gene end by 3 bases; junction bases not matched to a gene: 4. CDR1 is SGHNT and CDR2 is YYREEE in the germline V gene (reference sequence). The DNA of the CDR3 is TGTGCCAGCAGCTTGGGGGGACTATCGACAGATACGCAGTATTTT. Protein: CASSLGGLSTDTQYF. The whole variable domain, filled in from reference TRBV5-4 and TRBJ2-3, reads ETGVTQSPTHLIKTRGQQVTLRCSSQSGHNTVSWYQQALGQGPQFIFQYYREEENGRGNFPPRFSGLQFPNYSSELNVNALELDDSALYLCASSLGGLSTDTQYFGPGTRLTVL.